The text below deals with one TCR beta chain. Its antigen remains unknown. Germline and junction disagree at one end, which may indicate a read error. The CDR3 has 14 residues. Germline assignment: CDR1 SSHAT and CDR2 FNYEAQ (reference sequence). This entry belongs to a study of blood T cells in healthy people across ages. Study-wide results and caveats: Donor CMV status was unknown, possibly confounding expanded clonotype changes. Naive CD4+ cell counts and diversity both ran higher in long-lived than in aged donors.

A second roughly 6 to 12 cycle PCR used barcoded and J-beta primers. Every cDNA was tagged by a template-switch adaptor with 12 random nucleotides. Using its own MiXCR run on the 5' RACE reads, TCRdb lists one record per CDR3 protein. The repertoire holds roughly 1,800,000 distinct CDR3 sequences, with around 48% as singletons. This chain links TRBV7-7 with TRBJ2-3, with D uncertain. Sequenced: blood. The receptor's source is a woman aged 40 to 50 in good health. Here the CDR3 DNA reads TGTGCTAGCAGCTTATCGGCCAACACAGATACGCAGTATTTT. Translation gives CASSLSANTDTQYF.